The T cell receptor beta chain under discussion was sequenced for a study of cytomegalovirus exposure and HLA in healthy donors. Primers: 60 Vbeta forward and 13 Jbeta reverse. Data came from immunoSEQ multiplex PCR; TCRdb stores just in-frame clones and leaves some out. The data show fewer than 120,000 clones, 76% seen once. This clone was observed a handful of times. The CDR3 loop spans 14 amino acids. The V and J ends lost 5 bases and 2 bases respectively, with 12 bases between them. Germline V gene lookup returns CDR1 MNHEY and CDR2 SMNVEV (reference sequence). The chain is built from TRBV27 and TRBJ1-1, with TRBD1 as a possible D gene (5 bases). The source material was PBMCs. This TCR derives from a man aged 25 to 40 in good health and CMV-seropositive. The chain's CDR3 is CASSPGPVNTEAFF. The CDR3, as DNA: TGTGCCAGCAGTCCAGGGCCCGTCAACACTGAAGCTTTCTTT.